This T cell receptor beta chain was identified during a study of T-cell memory formation after mild COVID-19 (dated by TCRdb to 2020 to 2022). With regard to the full study: Most TCR sequence clusters were specific to one of the two donors. In a couple of donors, T-cell clones that expanded and contracted after mild COVID-19 were followed by sequencing TCRalpha and TCRbeta repertoires longitudinally. The cohort was made up of two young adult volunteers, one female and one male, who were previously healthy.

Overall results and qualifications from the work: Balanced CD4/CD8 phenotypes were observed for clones contracting from day 15 to 85, whereas a bias towards CD4+ was observed for a second wave of clones expanding from day 15 to 37. SARS-CoV-2 specificity of the second-wave clones peaking on day 37 was not confirmed. Some responding clones were detected in pre-infection memory, suggesting pre-existing cross-reactive memory T cells joined the SARS-CoV-2 response. Only a couple of mild cases were covered in the study, and larger cohorts including severe cases with pre-infection samples were considered necessary. Contracting CD4+ clones were found mainly in CM and EM memory subsets, while CD8+ clones were enriched in EMRA.

Ficoll-Paque density gradient centrifugation was the method used to isolate PBMCs. TCRdb lists the instrument as Illumina NovaSeq 6000. TCRalpha and TCRbeta cDNA libraries were built by 5'RACE with constant-segment primers, adding sample barcodes and unique molecular identifiers. Trizol reagent was used to extract RNA from every sample. The libraries were amplified in two PCR steps, and the second step added a second sample barcode and Illumina TruSeq adapters. Libraries were sequenced on an Illumina NovaSeq with 2 x 150 bp paired-end reads. The original pipeline was this. With migec v1.2.7, reads were demultiplexed and then collapsed into UMI-guided consensus sequences. Using mixcr v2.1.11, the UMI consensuses were aligned to TRA and TRB V and J templates and assembled into clonotypes. Clonotypes were classified as expanded or contracted when called significant by both edgeR and NoisET, with noise models trained on biological replicates. For edgeR calls, the thresholds were a false discovery rate-adjusted p below 0.01 and a log2 fold-change of 1. PCA with hierarchical clustering of max-normalized trajectories of the 1000 most abundant clonotypes was used as exploratory dynamics analysis. Separately sequenced CD4+ and CD8+ repertoires were used to assign a CD4 or CD8 phenotype to each responding clone. Using fastp trimming at Q25 and MiXCR clonotype assembly, TCRdb reanalyzed the public sequencing data and kept in-frame beta chains. Rows with a matching CDR3 protein are joined into one entry that keeps the most common DNA and genes. What appears here as the V and J calls and clone size reflects TCRdb's work, not the paper's. Across this sample there are roughly 620,000 distinct CDR3 sequences, with roughly 18% seen only once. The biggest ten clones account for approximately 12% of the sample.

V and J are trimmed by 5 bases and 1 base, and the gene matches miss 6 bases of the junction. For CDR1 and CDR2, the germline V gene (reference sequence) lists SEHNR and FQNEAQ. The CDR3 has 16 amino acids, counting the end cysteine and phenylalanine. Solely the CDR3 DNA is kept, with 48 bases framed from the first base. Of note for this clonotype: Its binding antigen is unknown. One base away there is no much larger clone; base qualities are not given.

This sequence was found in an adult woman who had mild COVID-19 (a few samples of this study predate the infection). The sample titles of this study are shuffled in the database, so cell type and time point are left out; the donor was told from shared clones. The sequence links TRBV7-9 to TRBJ2-3, and TRBD2 matches 10 of the central bases. What was sequenced was PBMCs or a T cell subset sorted from them (not recorded which). The CDR3 has the sequence CASSPYGLAGTDTQYF. The DNA sequence is TGTGCCAGCAGCCCCTACGGACTAGCGGGCACAGATACGCAGTATTTT.